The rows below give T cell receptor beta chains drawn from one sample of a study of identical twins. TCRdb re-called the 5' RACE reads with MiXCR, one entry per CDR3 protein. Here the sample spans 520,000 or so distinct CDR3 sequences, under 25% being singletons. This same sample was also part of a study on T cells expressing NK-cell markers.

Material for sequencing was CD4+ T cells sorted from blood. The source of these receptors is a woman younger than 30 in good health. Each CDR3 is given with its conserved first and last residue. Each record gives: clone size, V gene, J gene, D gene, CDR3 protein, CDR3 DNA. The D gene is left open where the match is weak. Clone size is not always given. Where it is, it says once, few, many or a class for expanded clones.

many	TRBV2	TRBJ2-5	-	CASSPTETQYF	TGTGCCAGCAGCCCAACGGAGACCCAGTACTTC
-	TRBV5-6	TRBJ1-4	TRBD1	CASSFGRGLETNEKLFF	TGTGCCAGCAGCTTCGGCAGGGGGCTTGAAACTAATGAAAAACTGTTTTTT
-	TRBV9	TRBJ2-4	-	CASSPSGSNIQYF	TGTGCCAGCAGTCCATCGGGTTCAAACATTCAGTACTTC
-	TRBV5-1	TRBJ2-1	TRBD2	CASSLLSGVYNEQFF	TGCGCCAGCAGCTTATTAAGCGGGGTCTACAATGAGCAGTTCTTC
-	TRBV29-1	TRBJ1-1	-	CSAGEGIEAFF	TGCAGCGCTGGGGAGGGGATTGAAGCTTTCTTT
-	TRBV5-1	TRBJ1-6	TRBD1	CASSKMTGQGSPLHF	TGCGCCAGCAGCAAAATGACAGGGCAGGGTTCACCCCTCCACTTT
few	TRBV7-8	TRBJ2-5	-	CASSLLTDQETQYF	TGTGCCAGCAGCTTACTAACAGACCAAGAGACCCAGTACTTC
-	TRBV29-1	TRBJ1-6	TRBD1	CSVGRKGQYNSPLHF	TGCAGCGTTGGCAGGAAGGGACAGTATAATTCACCCCTCCACTTT
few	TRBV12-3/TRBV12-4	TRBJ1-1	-	CASSRGEGTEAFF	TGTGCCAGCTCCCGGGGCGAGGGCACTGAAGCTTTCTTT
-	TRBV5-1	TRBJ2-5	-	CASSRMTGQETQYF	TGCGCCAGCAGCCGCATGACAGGCCAAGAGACCCAGTACTTC
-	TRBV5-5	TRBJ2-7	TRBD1	CASSRGDRSTYEQYF	TGTGCCAGCAGTCGTGGGGACAGATCCACCTACGAGCAGTACTTC
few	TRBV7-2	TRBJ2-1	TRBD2	CASSRSVLAGFGGEQFF	TGTGCCAGCAGCCGGAGTGTGCTAGCGGGGTTTGGCGGCGAGCAGTTCTTC
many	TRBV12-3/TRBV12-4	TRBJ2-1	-	CASSRGGIVGNEQFF	TGTGCCAGCAGTAGGGGGGGAATTGTTGGGAATGAGCAGTTCTTC
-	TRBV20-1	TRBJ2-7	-	CSPLEQYF	TGCAGTCCTCTCGAGCAGTACTTC
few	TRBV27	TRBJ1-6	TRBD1	CASRSTGKHPPLHF	TGTGCCAGCAGATCGACAGGGAAACATCCACCCCTCCACTTT
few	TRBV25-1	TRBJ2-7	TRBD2	CASRASGGVVEQYF	TGTGCCAGCAGGGCCTCGGGAGGTGTGGTCGAGCAGTACTTC